This T cell receptor beta chain stems from a study of blood T cell repertoires in COVID-19. Study details: From the United States, Italy and Spain came samples of acute and convalescent COVID-19.

This CDR3 comprises 15 residues. Looked up from germline, CDR1 is GTSNPN and CDR2 is SVGIG (reference sequence). The V and J ends lost 2 bases and 8 bases, in that order; junction bases with no gene match: 7. Assay: immunoSEQ multiplex PCR; the TCRdb copy retains only in-frame clones and omits some. Here the sample spans approximately 300,000 clones, just under 90% being singletons. Recruited during active infection, patients (from Seattle) were subsequently followed longitudinally. V gene TRBV30 combines with J gene TRBJ2-1; TRBD1 matches at 12 bases. The clonotype was recovered from a woman between 50 and 59 years old with COVID-19, enrolled during active disease. The sample taken for sequencing was peripheral blood. The CDR3 region is CAWSPGTGGVDEQFF. The CDR3 coding sequence is TGTGCCTGGAGTCCTGGGACAGGGGGCGTGGATGAGCAGTTCTTC.